This TCR beta chain was identified in a study of blood T cell repertoires in COVID-19. Study summary: The cDNA or gDNA used as material had been derived from T cells, B-cell-depleted T cells, or PBMCs.

Germline loops: CDR1 KGHSH, CDR2 LQKENI. This CDR3 has 15 residues. Trimming cost V 2 bases and J 4 bases; bases outside gene matches: 3. Here immunoSEQ multiplex PCR was the method, and the copy in TCRdb shows in-frame clones only, minus some. The table has about 270,000 clones, approximately 86% seen once. The sequencing input was peripheral blood. The chain uses TRBV18 and TRBJ1-3; TRBD1 aligns across 9 bases. The TCR was taken from a woman in her seventies with COVID-19, enrolled during active disease. The CDR3 loop reads CASSPGTGIGNTIYF. CDR3 coding DNA: TGTGCCAGCTCACCAGGGACAGGGATCGGAAACACCATATATTTT.